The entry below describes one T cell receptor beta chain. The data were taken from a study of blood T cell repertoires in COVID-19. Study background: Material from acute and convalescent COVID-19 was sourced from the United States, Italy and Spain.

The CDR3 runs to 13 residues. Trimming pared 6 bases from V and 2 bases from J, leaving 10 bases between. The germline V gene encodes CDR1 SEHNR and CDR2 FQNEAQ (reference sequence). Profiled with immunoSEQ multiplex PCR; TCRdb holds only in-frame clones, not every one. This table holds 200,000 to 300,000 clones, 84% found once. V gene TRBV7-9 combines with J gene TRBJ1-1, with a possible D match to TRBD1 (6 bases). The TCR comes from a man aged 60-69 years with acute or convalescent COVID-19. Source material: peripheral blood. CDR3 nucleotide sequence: TGTGCCAGCAGAGGGGGAGTTAACACTGAAGCTTTCTTT. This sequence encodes CASRGGVNTEAFF.